The sequence of this TCR beta chain was determined in a study of T cell responses to AZD1222 COVID-19 vaccine. Regarding the study as a whole: Among spike-specific TCRs, nearly half reportedly target unmutated variant regions.

The CDR3 totals 17 residues. The germline V gene encodes CDR1 GTSNPN and CDR2 SVGIG (reference sequence). Between the trimmed V and J ends, which lost 0 bases and 4 bases, there was a span of 21 bases. This table comes from immunoSEQ multiplex PCR, and its TCRdb copy is limited to in-frame clones, with some not included. Altogether 120,000 to 150,000 clones are present, about 89% being singletons, with the ten largest covering approximately 3%. To note about this clone: The target antigen is unknown.

The sample here was peripheral blood, taken on day 0 of AZD1222 vaccination. This receptor was identified in an adult in good health. The gene calls are TRBV30 and TRBJ1-2; D is possibly TRBD1 (5 bases). CDR3 protein: CAWSVLVRGEFGYGYTF. DNA for the CDR3: TGTGCCTGGAGTGTACTAGTGCGAGGGGAGTTCGGCTATGGCTACACCTTC.